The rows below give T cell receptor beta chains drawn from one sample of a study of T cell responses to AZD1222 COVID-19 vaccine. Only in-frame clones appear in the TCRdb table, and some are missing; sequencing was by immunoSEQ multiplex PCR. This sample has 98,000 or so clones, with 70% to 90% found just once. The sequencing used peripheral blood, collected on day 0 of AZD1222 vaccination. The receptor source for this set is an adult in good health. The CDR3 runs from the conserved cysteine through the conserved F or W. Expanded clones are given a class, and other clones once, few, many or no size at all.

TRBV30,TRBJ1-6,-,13,CAWSLAGDSPLHF
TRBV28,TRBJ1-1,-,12,CASSLGDTEAFF
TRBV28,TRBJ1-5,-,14,CATQTGYGGQPQHF
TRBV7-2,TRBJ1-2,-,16,CASSLGDREGNYGYTF
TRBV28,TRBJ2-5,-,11,CASRKEETQYF
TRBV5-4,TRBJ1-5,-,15,CASSLAGQGNQPQHF
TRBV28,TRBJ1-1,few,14,CASSLGNGGTEAFF
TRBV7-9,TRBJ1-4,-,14,CASSGQGPNEKLFF
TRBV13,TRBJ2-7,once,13,CASSRNEGSGQYF
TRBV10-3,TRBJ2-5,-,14,CATQGQANQETQYF
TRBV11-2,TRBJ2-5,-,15,CASSLGLAGQETQYF
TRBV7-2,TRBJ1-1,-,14,CASSRYGGRTEAFF
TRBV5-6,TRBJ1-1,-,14,CASSPDRRGRWAFF
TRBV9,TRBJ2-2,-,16,CASSAPPSTPSGELFF
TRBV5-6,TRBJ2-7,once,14,CASSLVAGVGEQYF
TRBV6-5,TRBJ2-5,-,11,CASSSQETQYF
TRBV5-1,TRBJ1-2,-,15,CASSLAPAANYGYTF
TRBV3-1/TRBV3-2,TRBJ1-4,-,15,CASSQGGLGVEKLFF
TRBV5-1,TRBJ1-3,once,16,CASSLSPNGPLDTIYF
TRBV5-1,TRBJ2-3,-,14,CASNEGYSTDTQYF
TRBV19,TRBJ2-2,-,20,CASSIRQAGFPEWDTGELFF
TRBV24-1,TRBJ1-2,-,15,CATSEDRTGNYGYTF
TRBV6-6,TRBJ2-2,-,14,CASKGTGTAGELFF
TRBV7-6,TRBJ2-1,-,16,CASSPVRTGSYNEQFF
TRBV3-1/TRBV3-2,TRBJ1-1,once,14,CASSQGTFGSEAFF
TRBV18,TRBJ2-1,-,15,CASSPPTGGHNEQFF
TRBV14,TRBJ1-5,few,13,CASSQDWDQPQHF
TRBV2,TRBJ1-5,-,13,CASRGTSNQPQHF
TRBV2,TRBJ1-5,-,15,CASSEQAVTNQPQHF
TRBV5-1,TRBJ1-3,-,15,CATTSTGGPGNTIYF
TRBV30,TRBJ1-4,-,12,CAWSVQSGTYVF
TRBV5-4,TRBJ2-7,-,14,CASSDPTEGYEQYF
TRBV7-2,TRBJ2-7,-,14,CASSNPGTGTEQYF
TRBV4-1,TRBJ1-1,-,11,CASSQGHEAFF
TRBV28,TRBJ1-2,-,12,CASSLTVQGYTF
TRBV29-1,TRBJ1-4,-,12,CSAGTSNEKLFF
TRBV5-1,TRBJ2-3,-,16,CASSLVTSGDTDTQYF
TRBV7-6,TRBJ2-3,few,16,CASSSRESHNRDTQYF
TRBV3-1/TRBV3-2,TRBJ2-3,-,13,CASTSYGADTQYF
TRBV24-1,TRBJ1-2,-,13,CATSDQRVDGYTF
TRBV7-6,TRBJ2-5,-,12,CASSLRVETQYF
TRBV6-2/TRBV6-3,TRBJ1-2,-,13,CASSSTEVGGYTF
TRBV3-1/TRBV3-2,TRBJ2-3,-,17,CASSQEGGDLNADTQYF